The TCR beta chain described here comes from a study of siplizumab effects on memory and regulatory T cells (dated by TCRdb to between 2017 and 2020). Regarding the complete study: The study looked at the effect of siplizumab, an anti-CD2 antibody, on alloreactive T-cell subsets in allogeneic mixed lymphocyte reactions made from human PBMCs.

What the authors observed across the whole study: No functional confirmation was obtained for the suppressive function of proliferating Tregs from siplizumab cultures. Unstimulated naive T cells appeared to be more diverse than memory T cells, and naive cells seemed to make a substantial contribution to the alloresponse. A naive or memory phenotype could not be assigned to roughly 80-95% of proliferating CD4+ or CD8+ clones. Because sequences at frequencies below about 10^-5 were poorly captured, only a minor fraction of alloreactive clones could be mapped back to unstimulated subsets. Among mappable alloreactive CD4+ clones, an average Treg-derived fraction of 68.8% was observed with siplizumab, compared with more than 25% in control reactions. The cumulative frequency of alloreactive sequences traceable to unstimulated CD4+ memory T cells was significantly reduced by siplizumab.

Sorted unstimulated T cells and proliferating T cells recovered from mixed lymphocyte reactions underwent TCRbeta CDR3 sequencing. Fresh whole blood from ten HLA-typed healthy donors was used as the source from which PBMCs were isolated. CDR1 SEHNR and CDR2 FQNEAQ are derived from the germline V gene (reference sequence). Trimming takes 1 base from V and 1 base from J, and the germline ends sit 8 bases apart. The CDR3 holds 14 amino acids from the cysteine to the phenylalanine. Only the CDR3 DNA stays, 42 bases, in frame from base 1. With regard to this clone: It lacks a known antigen. It has no much larger one-base neighbor in the sample; base qualities were not kept.

Libraries came from the immunoSEQ multiplex PCR assay. The deep sequencing platform assayed approximately 10^5 TCR templates per sample. Genomic DNA extracted from sorted T cells was used for TCRbeta CDR3 sequencing. Per the source publication's procedure: The R programming language was used for clonal analysis of TCRbeta CDR3 data. Unstimulated samples were compared with post-reaction CFSE-low samples to define alloreactive CD4+ and CD8+ clones. Regulatory or non-regulatory origin of alloreactive CD4+ clones was assigned by matching sequences to the sorted unstimulated Treg and non-Treg repertoires. TCRdb obtained this table from immuneACCESS and retained in-frame rearrangements with V and J assigned. These tables miss some clones; where compared with another copy, unresolved V genes account for less than half of the shortfall, and the remainder is unexplained. V and J calls and clone size are those listed in that table; D and trimming were worked out from the DNA. The sample includes some 100,000 clones, with around 92% observed a single time. Together, the top ten hold just over 2.5% of the sample.

This chain is built from TRBV7-9 and TRBJ2-7, with a tentative D gene TRBD2 over 5 matching bases. Sequences were obtained from CD4+ T cells sorted from blood. This TCR came from a human donor in good health. Some clones in this sample may be carry-over from other donors' samples. The DNA is as follows: TGTGCCAGCAGCTTAGAAGCGGTGTCCTACGAGCAGTACTTC. It is translated as CASSLEAVSYEQYF.